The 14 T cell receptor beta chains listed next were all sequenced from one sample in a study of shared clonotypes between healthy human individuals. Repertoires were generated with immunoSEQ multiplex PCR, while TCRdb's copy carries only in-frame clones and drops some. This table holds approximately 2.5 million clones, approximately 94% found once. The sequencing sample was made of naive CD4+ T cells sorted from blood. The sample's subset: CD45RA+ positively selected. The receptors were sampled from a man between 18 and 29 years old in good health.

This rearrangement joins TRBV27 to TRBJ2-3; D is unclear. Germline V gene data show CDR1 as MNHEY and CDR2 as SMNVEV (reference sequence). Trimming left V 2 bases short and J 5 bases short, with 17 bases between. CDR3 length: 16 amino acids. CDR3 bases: TGTGCCAGCAGTTTACGGAGTTCTAGGGTGGGAGATACGCAGTATTTT. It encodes CASSLRSSRVGDTQYF.

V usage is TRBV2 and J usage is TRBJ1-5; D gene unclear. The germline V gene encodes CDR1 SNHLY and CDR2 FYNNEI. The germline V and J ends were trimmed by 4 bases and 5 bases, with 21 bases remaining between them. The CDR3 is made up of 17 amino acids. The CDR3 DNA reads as TGTGCCAGCAGTGCCCCAAGAACTTACAGCCTCTATCAGCCCCAGCATTTT. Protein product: CASSAPRTYSLYQPQHF.

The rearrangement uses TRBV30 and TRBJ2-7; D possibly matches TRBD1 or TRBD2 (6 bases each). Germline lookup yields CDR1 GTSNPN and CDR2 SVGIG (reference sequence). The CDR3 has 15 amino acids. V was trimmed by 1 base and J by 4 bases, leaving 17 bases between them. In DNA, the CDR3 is TGTGCCTGGAGTGCAAACGGAGGGGGGTTTTACGAGCAGTACTTC. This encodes CAWSANGGGFYEQYF.

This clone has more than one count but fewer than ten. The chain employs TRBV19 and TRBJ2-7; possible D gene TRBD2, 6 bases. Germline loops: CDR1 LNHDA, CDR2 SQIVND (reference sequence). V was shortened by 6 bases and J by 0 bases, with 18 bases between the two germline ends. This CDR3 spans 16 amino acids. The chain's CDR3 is CASRRSGTEISYEQYF. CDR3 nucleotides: TGTGCCAGTAGGAGGTCCGGGACTGAAATCTCCTACGAGCAGTACTTC.

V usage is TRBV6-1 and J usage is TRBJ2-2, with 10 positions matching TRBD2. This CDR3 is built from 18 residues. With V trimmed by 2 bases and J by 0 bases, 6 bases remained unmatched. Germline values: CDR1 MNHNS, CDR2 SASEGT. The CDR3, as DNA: TGTGCCAGCAGTGAAAGGCTAGCGGGGGTAGCGAACACCGGGGAGCTGTTTTTT. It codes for CASSERLAGVANTGELFF.

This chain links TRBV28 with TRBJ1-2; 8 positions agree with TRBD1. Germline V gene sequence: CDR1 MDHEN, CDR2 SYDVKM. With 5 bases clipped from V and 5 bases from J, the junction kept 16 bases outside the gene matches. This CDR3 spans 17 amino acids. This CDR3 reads CASSPIHPDRGRYGYTF. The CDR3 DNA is TGTGCCAGCAGTCCCATACATCCCGACAGGGGAAGATATGGCTACACCTTC.

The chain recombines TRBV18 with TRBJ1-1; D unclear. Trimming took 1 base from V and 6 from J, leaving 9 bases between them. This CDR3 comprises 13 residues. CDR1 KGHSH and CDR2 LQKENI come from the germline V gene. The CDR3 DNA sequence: TGTGCCAGCTCACCACTTGTCGAAGCTGAAGCTTTCTTT. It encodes CASSPLVEAEAFF.

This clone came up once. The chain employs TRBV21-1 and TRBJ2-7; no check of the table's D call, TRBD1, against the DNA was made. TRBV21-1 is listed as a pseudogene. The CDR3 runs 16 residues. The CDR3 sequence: CASSKRRAGQGHEQYF. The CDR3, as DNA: TGTGCCAGCAGCAAAAGGCGGGCGGGACAGGGACACGAGCAGTACTTC.

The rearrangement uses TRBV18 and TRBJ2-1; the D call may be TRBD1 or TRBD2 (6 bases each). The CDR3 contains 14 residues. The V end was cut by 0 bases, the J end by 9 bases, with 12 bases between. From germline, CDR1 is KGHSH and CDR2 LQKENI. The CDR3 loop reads CASSPPSSGAEQFF. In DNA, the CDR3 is TGTGCCAGCTCACCACCGAGTTCGGGGGCTGAGCAGTTCTTC. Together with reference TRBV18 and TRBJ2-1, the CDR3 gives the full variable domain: NAGVMQNPRHLVRRRGQEARLRCSPMKGHSHVYWYRQLPEEGLKFMVYLQKENIIDESGMPKERFSAEFPKEGPSILRIQQVVRGDSAAYFCASSPPSSGAEQFFGPGTRLTVL.

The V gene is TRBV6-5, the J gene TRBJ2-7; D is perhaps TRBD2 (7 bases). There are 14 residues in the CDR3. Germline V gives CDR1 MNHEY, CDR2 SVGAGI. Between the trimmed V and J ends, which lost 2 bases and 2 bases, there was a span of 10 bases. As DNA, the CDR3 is TGTGCCAGCAGTTACAGGGAGGGGGCCTACGAGCAGTACTTC. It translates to CASSYREGAYEQYF.

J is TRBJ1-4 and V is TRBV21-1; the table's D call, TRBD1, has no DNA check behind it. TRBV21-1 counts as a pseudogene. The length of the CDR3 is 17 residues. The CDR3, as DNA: TGTGCCAGCAGTCTTATATATCCAGGGAATATAGGTGAAAAACTGTTTTTT. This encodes CASSLIYPGNIGEKLFF.

The CDR3 is CASSDRSGRYNEQFF. CDR3 DNA sequence: TGTGCCAGCAGCGACCGGTCAGGGCGCTACAATGAGCAGTTCTTC. The chain combines TRBV9 with TRBJ2-1, with D perhaps matching TRBD1 (5 bases). From germline, CDR1 is SGDLS and CDR2 YYNGEE. V lost 3 bases and J 3 bases, leaving 13 bases between the germline ends. The CDR3 length is 15 residues.

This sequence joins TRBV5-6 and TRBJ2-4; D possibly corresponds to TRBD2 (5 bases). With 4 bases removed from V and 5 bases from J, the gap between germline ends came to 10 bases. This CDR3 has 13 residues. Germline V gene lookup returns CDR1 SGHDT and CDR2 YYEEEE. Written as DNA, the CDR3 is TGTGCCAGCAGCCCCTCGCGGGAAAACATTCAGTACTTC. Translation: CASSPSRENIQYF.

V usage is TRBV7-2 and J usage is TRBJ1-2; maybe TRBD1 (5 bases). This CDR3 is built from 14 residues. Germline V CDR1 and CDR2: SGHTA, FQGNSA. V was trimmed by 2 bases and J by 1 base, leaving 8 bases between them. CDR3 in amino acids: CASSLSGLNYGYTF. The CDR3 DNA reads TGTGCCAGCAGCTTATCAGGGCTTAACTATGGCTACACCTTC.